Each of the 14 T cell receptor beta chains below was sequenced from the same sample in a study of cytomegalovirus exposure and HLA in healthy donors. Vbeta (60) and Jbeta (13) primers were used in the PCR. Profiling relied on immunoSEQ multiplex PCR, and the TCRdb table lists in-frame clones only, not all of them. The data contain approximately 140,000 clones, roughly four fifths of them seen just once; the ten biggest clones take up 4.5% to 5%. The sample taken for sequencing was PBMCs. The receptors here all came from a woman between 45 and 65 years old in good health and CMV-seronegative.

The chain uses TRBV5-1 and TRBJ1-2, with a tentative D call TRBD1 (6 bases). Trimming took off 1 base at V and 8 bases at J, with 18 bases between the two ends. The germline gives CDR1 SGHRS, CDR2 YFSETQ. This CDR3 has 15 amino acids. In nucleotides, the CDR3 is TGCGCCAGCAGCTTGACCTCTGGGGGCAGAGACGGCTACACCTTC. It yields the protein CASSLTSGGRDGYTF.

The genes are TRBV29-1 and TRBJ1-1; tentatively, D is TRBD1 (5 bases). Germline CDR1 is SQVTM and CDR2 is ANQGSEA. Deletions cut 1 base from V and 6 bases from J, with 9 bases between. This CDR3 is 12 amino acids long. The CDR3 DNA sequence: TGCAGCGTTGAAGGGCCGGGGGCTGAAGCTTTCTTT. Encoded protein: CSVEGPGAEAFF.

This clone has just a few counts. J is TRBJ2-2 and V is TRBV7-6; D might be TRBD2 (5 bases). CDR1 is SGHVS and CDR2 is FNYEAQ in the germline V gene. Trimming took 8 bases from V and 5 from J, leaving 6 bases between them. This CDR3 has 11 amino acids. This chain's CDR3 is CASRGTGELFF. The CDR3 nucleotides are TGTGCCAGCCGAGGGACCGGGGAGCTGTTTTTT. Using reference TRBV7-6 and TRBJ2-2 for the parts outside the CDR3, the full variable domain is GAGVSQSPRYKVTKRGQDVALRCDPISGHVSLYWYRQALGQGPEFLTYFNYEAQQDKSGLPNDRFSAERPEGSISTLTIQRTEQRDSAMYRCASRGTGELFFGEGSRLTVL.

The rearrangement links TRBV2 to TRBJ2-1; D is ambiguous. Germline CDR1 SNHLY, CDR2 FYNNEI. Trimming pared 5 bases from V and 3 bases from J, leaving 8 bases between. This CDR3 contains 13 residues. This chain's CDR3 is CASSLSVYNEQFF. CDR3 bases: TGTGCCAGCAGTTTAAGCGTCTACAATGAGCAGTTCTTC.

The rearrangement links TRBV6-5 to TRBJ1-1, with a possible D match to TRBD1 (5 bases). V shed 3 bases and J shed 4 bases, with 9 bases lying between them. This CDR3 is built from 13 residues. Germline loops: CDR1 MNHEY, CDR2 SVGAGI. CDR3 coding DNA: TGTGCCAGCAGTTATAGGGGTATCACTGAAGCTTTCTTT. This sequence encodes CASSYRGITEAFF.

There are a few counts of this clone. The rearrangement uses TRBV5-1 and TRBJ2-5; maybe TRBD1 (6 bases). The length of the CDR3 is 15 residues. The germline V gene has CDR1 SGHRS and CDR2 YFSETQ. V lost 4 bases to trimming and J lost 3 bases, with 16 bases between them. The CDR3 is CASSPEPHREETQYF. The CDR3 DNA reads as TGCGCCAGCAGCCCAGAGCCCCACAGGGAAGAGACCCAGTACTTC.

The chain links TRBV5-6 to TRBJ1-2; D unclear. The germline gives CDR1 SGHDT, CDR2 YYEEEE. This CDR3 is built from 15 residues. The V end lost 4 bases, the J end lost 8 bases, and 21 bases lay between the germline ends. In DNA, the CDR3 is TGTGCCAGCAGCATCCCACCGGGGTCGTTCGGGGGCTACACCTTC. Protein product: CASSIPPGSFGGYTF.

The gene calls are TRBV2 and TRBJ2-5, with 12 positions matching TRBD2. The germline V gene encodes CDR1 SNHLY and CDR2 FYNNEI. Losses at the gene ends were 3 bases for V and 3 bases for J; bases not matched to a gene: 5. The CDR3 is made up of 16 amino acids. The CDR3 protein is CASSDVLAGGKETQYF. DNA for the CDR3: TGTGCCAGCAGTGATGTGCTAGCGGGGGGGAAAGAGACCCAGTACTTC.

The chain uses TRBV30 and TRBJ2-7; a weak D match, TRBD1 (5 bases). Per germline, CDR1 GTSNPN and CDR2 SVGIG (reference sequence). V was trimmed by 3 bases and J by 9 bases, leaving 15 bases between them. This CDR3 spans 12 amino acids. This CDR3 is CAWRTIGVRQYF. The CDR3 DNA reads TGTGCCTGGAGAACTATAGGGGTTAGGCAGTACTTC.

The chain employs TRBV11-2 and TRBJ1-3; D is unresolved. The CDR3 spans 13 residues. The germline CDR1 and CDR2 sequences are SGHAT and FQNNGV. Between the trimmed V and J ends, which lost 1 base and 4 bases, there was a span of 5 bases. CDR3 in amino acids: CASSLGEGNTIYF. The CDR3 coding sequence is TGTGCCAGCAGCTTAGGGGAGGGAAACACCATATATTTT.

CDR3 in amino acids: CASSSLGQDYNEQFF. Written as DNA, the CDR3 is TGTGCCAGCAGTTCCCTGGGACAGGATTACAATGAGCAGTTCTTC. V usage is TRBV28 and J usage is TRBJ2-1, with 8 positions matching TRBD1. The CDR3 consists of 15 residues. The germline CDR1 and CDR2 sequences are MDHEN and SYDVKM. V was clipped by 4 bases and J by 4 bases; unmatched bases: 6.

For the CDR3, the DNA is TGTGCCGGGGGGACAGACAGGTTCTACAATGAGCAGTTCTTC. Protein: CAGGTDRFYNEQFF. The J gene is TRBJ2-1, the V gene TRBV28; a possible D gene is TRBD1 (7 bases). Germline CDR1 reads MDHEN; CDR2 reads SYDVKM. V lost 11 bases, J lost 3 bases, and 17 bases lay in between. The CDR3 has 14 residues.

The CDR3 spells CASSEAGQDTQYF. In nucleotides, the CDR3 is TGCGCCAGCAGTGAAGCGGGGCAAGATACGCAGTATTTT. The genes are TRBV10-1 and TRBJ2-3, with 7 bases fitting TRBD2. The CDR3 runs to 13 residues. V was pared by 3 bases and J by 5 bases, with 2 bases of the junction left unmatched. Germline V gene sequence: CDR1 WNHNN, CDR2 SYGVQD (reference sequence).

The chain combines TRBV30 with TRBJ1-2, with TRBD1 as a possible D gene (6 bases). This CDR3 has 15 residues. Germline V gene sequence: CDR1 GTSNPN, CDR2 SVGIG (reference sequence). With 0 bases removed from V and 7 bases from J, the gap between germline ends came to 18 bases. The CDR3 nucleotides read TGTGCCTGGAGTGTTCAGGGGCCCGTAATTTTTGGCTACACCTTC. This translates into CAWSVQGPVIFGYTF. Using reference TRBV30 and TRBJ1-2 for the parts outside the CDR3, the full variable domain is SQTIHQWPATLVQPVGSPLSLECTVEGTSNPNLYWYRQAAGRGLQLLFYSVGIGQISSEVPQNLSASRPQDRQFILSSKKLLLSDSGFYLCAWSVQGPVIFGYTFGSGTRLTVV.